Sequencing of this T cell receptor beta chain was carried out in a study of control samples from healthy donors and cancer patients. The repertoire was sequenced with immunoSEQ multiplex PCR; TCRdb's copy has only in-frame clones and lacks some. The sample records 170,000 or so clones, nearly 90% being singletons. The CDR3 is 14 residues long. Germline CDR1 MNHEY, CDR2 SVGEGT. Between the trimmed V and J ends, which lost 4 bases and 1 base, there was a span of 10 bases. Source material: blood. The gene calls are TRBV6-2 or TRBV6-3 and TRBJ1-2; TRBD1 might be the D (5 bases). The sequence was obtained from a woman aged 50 to 60 in good health. For the CDR3, the DNA is TGTGCCAGCAGTTTACCAGGGATTAACTATGGCTACACCTTC. Protein sequence: CASSLPGINYGYTF.